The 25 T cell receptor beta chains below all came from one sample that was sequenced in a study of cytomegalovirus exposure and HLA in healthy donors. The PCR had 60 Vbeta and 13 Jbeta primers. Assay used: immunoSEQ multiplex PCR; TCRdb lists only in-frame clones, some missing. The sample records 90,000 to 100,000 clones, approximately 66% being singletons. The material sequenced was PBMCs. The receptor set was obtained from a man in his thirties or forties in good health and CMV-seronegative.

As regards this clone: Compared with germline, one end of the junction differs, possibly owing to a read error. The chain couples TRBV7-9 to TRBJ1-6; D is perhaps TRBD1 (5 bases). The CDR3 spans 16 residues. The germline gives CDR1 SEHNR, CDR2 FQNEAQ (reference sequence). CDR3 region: CSSSLGRRGPNSPLHF. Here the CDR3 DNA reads TGTTCCAGCAGCTTAGGCAGGAGGGGTCCTAATTCACCCCTCCACTTT.

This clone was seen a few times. The CDR3 spells CASSEGEGAQPQHF. The CDR3 bases are TGTGCCAGCAGTGAAGGGGAGGGAGCTCAGCCCCAGCATTTT. The rearrangement uses TRBV6-1 and TRBJ1-5; no clear D. Germline V lookup: CDR1 MNHNS, CDR2 SASEGT. The CDR3 totals 14 residues. V was trimmed by 1 base and J by 6 bases, leaving 10 bases between them.

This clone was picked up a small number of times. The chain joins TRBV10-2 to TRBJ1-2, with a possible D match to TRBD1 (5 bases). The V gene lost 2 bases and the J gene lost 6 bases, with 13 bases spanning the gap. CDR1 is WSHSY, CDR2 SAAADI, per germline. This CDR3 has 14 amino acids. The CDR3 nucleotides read TGCGCCAGCAGTGAGGATCCGGGGGGGGATGGCTACACCTTC. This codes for CASSEDPGGDGYTF.

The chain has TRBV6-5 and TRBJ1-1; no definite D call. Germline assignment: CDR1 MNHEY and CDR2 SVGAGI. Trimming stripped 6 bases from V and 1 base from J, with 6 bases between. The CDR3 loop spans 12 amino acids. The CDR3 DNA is TGTGCCAGCAGCCCAGGGAACACTGAAGCTTTCTTT. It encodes CASSPGNTEAFF.

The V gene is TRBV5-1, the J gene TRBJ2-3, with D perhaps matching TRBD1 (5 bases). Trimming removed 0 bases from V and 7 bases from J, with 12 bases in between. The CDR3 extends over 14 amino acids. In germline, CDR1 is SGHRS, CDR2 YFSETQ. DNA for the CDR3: TGCGCCAGCAGCTTGGTTCCAGGGTCTAATACGCAGTATTTT. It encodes CASSLVPGSNTQYF.

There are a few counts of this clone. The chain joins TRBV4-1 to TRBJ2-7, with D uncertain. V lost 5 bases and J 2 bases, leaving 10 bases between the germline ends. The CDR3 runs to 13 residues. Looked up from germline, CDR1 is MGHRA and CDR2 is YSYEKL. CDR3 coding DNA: TGCGCCAGCAGCTACTTAGCAGCCTACGAGCAGTACTTC. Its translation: CASSYLAAYEQYF.

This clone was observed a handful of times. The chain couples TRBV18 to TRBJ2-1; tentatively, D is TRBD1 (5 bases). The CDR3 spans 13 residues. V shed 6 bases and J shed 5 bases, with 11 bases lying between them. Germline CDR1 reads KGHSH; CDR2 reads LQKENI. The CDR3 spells CASSQGVHNEQFF. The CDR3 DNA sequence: TGTGCCAGCTCCCAGGGCGTACACAATGAGCAGTTCTTC.

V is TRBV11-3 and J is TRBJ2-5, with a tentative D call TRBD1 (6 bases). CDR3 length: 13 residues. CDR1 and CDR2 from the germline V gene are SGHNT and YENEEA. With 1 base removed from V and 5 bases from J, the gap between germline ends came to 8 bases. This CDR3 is CASSLATGETQYF. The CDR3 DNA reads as TGTGCCAGCAGCTTAGCCACAGGGGAGACCCAGTACTTC.

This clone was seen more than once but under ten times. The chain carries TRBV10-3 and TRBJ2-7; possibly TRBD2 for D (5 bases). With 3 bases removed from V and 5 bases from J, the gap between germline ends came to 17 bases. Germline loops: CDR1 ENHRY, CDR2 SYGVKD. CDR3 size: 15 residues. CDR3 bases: TGTGCCATCAGTGAACGTGGTGTTTCGGGAAACGAGCAGTACTTC. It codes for CAISERGVSGNEQYF.

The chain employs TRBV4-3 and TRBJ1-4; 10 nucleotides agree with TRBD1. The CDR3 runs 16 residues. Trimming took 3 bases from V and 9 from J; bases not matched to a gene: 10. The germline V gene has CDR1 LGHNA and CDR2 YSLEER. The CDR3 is CASSQFDRGREKKLFF. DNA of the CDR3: TGCGCCAGCAGCCAGTTCGACAGGGGGCGGGAGAAAAAACTGTTTTTT.

The CDR3 loop is CAISKIEPGEGVEQFF. The DNA of the CDR3 is TGTGCCATCAGTAAAATAGAACCGGGAGAGGGTGTGGAGCAGTTCTTC. The J gene is TRBJ2-1, the V gene TRBV10-3, with D possibly TRBD2 on 6 matching bases. Germline V CDR1 and CDR2: ENHRY, SYGVKD. This CDR3 spans 16 amino acids. With 5 bases removed from V and 10 bases from J, the gap between germline ends came to 24 bases.

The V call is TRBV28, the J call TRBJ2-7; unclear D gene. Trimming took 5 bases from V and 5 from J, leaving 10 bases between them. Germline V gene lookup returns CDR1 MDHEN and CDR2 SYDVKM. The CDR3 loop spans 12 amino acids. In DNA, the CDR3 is TGTGCCAGCAGTCTTCTCACGGACGAGCAGTACTTC. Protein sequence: CASSLLTDEQYF.

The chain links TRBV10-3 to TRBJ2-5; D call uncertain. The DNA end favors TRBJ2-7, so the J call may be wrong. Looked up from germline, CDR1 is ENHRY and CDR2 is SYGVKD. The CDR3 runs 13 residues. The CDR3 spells CAISESMGYEQYF. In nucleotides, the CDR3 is TGTGCCATCAGTGAGTCGATGGGCTACGAGCAGTACTTC.

The CDR3 bases are TGCGCCAGCACCATCCTCCCCGGGGATACGCAGTATTTT. Encoded protein: CASTILPGDTQYF. The V and J genes are TRBV4-1 and TRBJ2-3, with unresolved D. V gave up 7 bases and J gave up 6 bases, with 14 bases separating them. The CDR3 sequence is 13 residues long. Germline V gene sequence: CDR1 MGHRA, CDR2 YSYEKL.

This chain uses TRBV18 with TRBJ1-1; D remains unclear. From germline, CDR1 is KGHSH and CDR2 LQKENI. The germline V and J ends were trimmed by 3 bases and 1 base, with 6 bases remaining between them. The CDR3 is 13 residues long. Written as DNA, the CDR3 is TGTGCCAGCTCACCCCGACAGAACACTGAAGCTTTCTTT. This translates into CASSPRQNTEAFF.

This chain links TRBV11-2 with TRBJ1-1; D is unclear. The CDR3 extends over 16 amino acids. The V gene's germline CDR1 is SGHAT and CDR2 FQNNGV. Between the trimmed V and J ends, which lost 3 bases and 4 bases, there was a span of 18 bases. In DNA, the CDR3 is TGTGCCAGCAGCTTGGGCAGCTACCCGGCTTTCACTGAAGCTTTCTTT. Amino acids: CASSLGSYPAFTEAFF.

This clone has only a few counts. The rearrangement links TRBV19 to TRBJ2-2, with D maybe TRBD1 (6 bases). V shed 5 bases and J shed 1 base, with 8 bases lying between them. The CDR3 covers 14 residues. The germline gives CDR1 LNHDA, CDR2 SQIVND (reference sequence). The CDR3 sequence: CASSWTENTGELFF. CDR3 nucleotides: TGTGCCAGTAGTTGGACAGAGAACACCGGGGAGCTGTTTTTT.

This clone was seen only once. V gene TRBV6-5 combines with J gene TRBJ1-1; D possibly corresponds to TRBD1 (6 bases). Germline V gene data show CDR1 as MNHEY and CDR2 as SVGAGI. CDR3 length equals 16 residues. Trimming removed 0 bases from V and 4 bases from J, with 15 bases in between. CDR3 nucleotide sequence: TGTGCCAGCAGTTACTCGAAGGGACACGACGGCACTGAAGCTTTCTTT. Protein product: CASSYSKGHDGTEAFF.

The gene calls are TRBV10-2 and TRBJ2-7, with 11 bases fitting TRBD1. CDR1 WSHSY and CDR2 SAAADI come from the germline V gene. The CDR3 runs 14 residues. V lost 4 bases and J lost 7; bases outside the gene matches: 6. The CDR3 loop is CASSVRTGGSEQYF. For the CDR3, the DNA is TGCGCCAGCAGTGTTCGGACAGGGGGCAGTGAGCAGTACTTC.

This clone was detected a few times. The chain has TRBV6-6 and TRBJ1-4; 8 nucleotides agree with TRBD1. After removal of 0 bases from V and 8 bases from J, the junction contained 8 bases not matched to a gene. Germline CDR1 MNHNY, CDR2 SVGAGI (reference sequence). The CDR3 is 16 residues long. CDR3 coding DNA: TGTGCCAGCAGTTACTCTAATCAGGGGGCAAGGGAAAAACTGTTTTTT. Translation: CASSYSNQGAREKLFF.

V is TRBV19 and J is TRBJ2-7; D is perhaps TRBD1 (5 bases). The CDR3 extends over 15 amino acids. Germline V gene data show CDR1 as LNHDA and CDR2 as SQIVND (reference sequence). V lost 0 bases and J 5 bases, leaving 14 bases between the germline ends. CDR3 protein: CASSIDSQGFNEQYF. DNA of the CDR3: TGTGCCAGTAGTATAGATTCGCAGGGATTTAACGAGCAGTACTTC.

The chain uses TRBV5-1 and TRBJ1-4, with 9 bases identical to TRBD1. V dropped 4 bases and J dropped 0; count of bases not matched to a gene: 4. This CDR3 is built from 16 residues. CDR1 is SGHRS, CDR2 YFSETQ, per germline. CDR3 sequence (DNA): TGCGCCAGCAGCGGGGGGACAGGGCCAACTAATGAAAAACTGTTTTTT. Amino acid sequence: CASSGGTGPTNEKLFF.

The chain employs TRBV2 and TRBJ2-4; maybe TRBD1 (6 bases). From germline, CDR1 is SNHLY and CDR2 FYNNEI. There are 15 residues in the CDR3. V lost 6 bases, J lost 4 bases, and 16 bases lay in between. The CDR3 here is CASSLGTSQKNIQYF. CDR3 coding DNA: TGTGCCAGCAGCCTAGGGACAAGCCAGAAAAACATTCAGTACTTC.

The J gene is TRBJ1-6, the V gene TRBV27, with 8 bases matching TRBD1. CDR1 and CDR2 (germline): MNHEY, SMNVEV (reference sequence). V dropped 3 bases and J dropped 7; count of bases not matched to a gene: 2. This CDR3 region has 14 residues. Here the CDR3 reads CASSFRTGNSPLHF. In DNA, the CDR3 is TGTGCCAGCAGTTTCCGGACAGGGAATTCACCCCTCCACTTT.

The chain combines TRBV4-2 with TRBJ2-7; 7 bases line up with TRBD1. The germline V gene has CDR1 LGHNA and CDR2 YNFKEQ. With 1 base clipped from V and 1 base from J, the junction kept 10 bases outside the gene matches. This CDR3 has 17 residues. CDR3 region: CASSQVGTDEASYEQYF. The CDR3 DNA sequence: TGTGCCAGCAGCCAAGTAGGGACAGATGAGGCGTCCTACGAGCAGTACTTC.